This T cell receptor beta chain was sequenced for a study of CD8+ T cells in alopecia areata. Between the trimmed V and J ends, which lost 3 bases and 0 bases, there was a span of 7 bases. CDR1 is MNHNY, CDR2 SVGAGI, per germline (reference sequence). CDR3 length: 14 residues. This clone turned up a few times. Reverse transcription of extracted RNA yielded cDNA, which provided the sequencing template. TCRdb's copy holds only in-frame clones and misses some; the assay was immunoSEQ multiplex PCR. The repertoire consists of over 150,000 clones, with 60% occurring once and the leading ten covering 14%. This sample's treatment: oral pan-JAK inhibitor, 5-10 mg twice daily.

The chain carries TRBV6-6 and TRBJ2-3; D might be TRBD2 (5 bases). This TCR derives from a human donor with alopecia areata. The source material was CD4+ T cells sorted from blood, sampled at week 24, from a patient treated with tofacitinib. CDR3 sequence reads: CASSYRGSTDTQYF. The CDR3 DNA follows: TGTGCCAGCAGTTATCGCGGGAGCACAGATACGCAGTATTTT.